The 32 T cell receptor beta chains reported below all come from one sample, sequenced in a study of CD8 T cells in Susac syndrome. Random hexamers were used to reverse transcribe about 0.45 to 1 ug of RNA. TCRdb redid the calling of the immunoSEQ multiplex PCR reads with MiXCR, one entry per CDR3 protein. The table includes 71,000 or so distinct CDR3 sequences, 93% detected once. The specimen sequenced was CD4+ T cells from PBMCs. Source of these receptors: a human donor with Susac syndrome.

This clonotype was seen only once. The V and J genes are TRBV20-1 and TRBJ1-2; 7 bases map to TRBD1. Trimming removed 4 bases from V and 8 bases from J; junction bases left unmatched: 13. CDR1 DFQATT and CDR2 SNEGSKA come from the germline V gene (reference sequence). This CDR3 comprises 14 residues. Here the CDR3 DNA reads TGCAGTGCTAAAACTACCGGGACAGCGGAAGGCTACACCTTC. Its protein product is CSAKTTGTAEGYTF.

The chain has TRBV6-6 and TRBJ2-7; 10 bases align to TRBD2. The V segment lost 6 bases and the J segment 7 bases; nucleotides outside the gene matches: 9. The CDR3 sequence is 14 residues long. Germline CDR1 and CDR2: MNHNY and SVGAGI (reference sequence). CDR3 sequence reads: CASSLSGGAREQYF. In nucleotides, the CDR3 is TGTGCCAGCAGCCTGAGCGGGGGGGCGAGAGAGCAGTACTTC.

This chain links TRBV28 with TRBJ1-5; 8 nucleotides align to TRBD1. Per germline, CDR1 MDHEN and CDR2 SYDVKM. V lost 4 bases and J lost 3; bases outside the gene matches: 5. The CDR3 spans 15 residues. The DNA for the CDR3 is TGTGCCAGCAGTTCAACAGGGGGATACAATCAGCCCCAGCATTTT. Protein sequence: CASSSTGGYNQPQHF.

J is TRBJ2-5 and V is TRBV7-2; the D is unclear. The CDR3 consists of 12 residues. In germline, CDR1 is SGHTA, CDR2 FQGNSA. V was pared by 3 bases and J by 4 bases, with 6 bases between. In DNA form, the CDR3 reads TGTGCCAGCAGCTTTAGCTTAGAGACCCAGTACTTC. Translating gives CASSFSLETQYF.

This chain links TRBV9 with TRBJ2-2; D call uncertain. Germline CDR1 and CDR2: SGDLS and YYNGEE. This CDR3 contains 15 residues. Between the trimmed V and J ends, which lost 4 bases and 0 bases, there was a span of 10 bases. The CDR3, as DNA: TGTGCCAGCAGCCCCAGGACGGCGAACACCGGGGAGCTGTTTTTT. Its protein is CASSPRTANTGELFF.

This chain joins TRBV13 and TRBJ1-6; weak D call: TRBD1 (5 bases). From germline, CDR1 is PRHDT and CDR2 FYEKMQ (reference sequence). V gave up 2 bases and J gave up 10 bases, with 21 bases separating them. CDR3 length equals 17 residues. As DNA, the CDR3 is TGTGCCAGCAGCTTACAAAGGGACCGGGCAGGGAACTCACCCCTCCACTTT. Residues: CASSLQRDRAGNSPLHF.

This chain links TRBV20-1 with TRBJ1-1, with D maybe TRBD1 (5 bases). Germline CDR1 is DFQATT and CDR2 is SNEGSKA (reference sequence). The CDR3 consists of 12 residues. CDR3 in amino acids: CRGTQSGTEAFF. The CDR3 DNA reads TGCAGGGGGACGCAATCCGGGACTGAAGCTTTCTTT.

This chain uses TRBV2 with TRBJ1-5; D is uncertain. CDR1 SNHLY and CDR2 FYNNEI come from the germline V gene. Trimming removed 2 bases at V and 0 bases at J, with 17 bases between. The CDR3 is 18 amino acids. CDR3 loop: CASSERVMDLFSNQPQHF. The DNA of the CDR3 is TGTGCCAGCAGTGAAAGGGTAATGGATTTGTTTAGCAATCAGCCCCAGCATTTT. The whole variable domain, remainder taken from reference TRBV2 and TRBJ1-5, is EPEVTQTPSHQVTQMGQEVILRCVPISNHLYFYWYRQILGQKVEFLVSFYNNEISEKSEIFDDQFSVERPDGSNFTLKIRSTKLEDSAMYFCASSERVMDLFSNQPQHFGDGTRLSIL.

The rearrangement links TRBV5-4 to TRBJ2-5; the D gene is possibly TRBD2 (5 bases). Between the trimmed V and J ends, which lost 3 bases and 6 bases, there was a span of 21 bases. Germline lookup yields CDR1 SGHNT and CDR2 YYREEE (reference sequence). The CDR3 has 16 residues. The CDR3 protein is CASSSPTDLAEKTQYF. CDR3 in DNA: TGTGCCAGCAGCTCCCCCACGGACCTAGCTGAAAAGACCCAGTACTTC.

The rearrangement links TRBV28 to TRBJ1-2; 10 bases line up with TRBD1. Per germline, CDR1 MDHEN and CDR2 SYDVKM. Losses at the gene ends were 1 base for V and 2 bases for J; bases not matched to a gene: 4. The CDR3 is made up of 16 amino acids. The CDR3 nucleotides read TGTGCCAGCAGTTTATTCGGGACAGGGGCGAACTATGGCTACACCTTC. Encoded protein: CASSLFGTGANYGYTF.

The chain recombines TRBV29-1 with TRBJ2-5; tentative D call: TRBD2 (6 bases). The CDR3 length is 15 residues. CDR1 and CDR2 (germline): SQVTM, ANQGSEA. Trimming left V 4 bases short and J 5 bases short, with 20 bases between. The CDR3 nucleotides read TGCAGCGTTGGGATTTCGGGGTTTGGGGGGGAGACCCAGTACTTC. It codes for CSVGISGFGGETQYF.

The gene calls are TRBV13 and TRBJ2-4, with 9 bases aligning to TRBD1. This CDR3 spans 14 amino acids. CDR1 PRHDT and CDR2 FYEKMQ come from the germline V gene (reference sequence). The junction had 5 bases not matched to a gene; V was cut back by 3 bases and J by 8 bases. The CDR3, as DNA: TGTGCCAGCAGCTTTACAGGGGGCGAGGACATTCAGTACTTC. Translated: CASSFTGGEDIQYF.

The chain uses TRBV5-1 and TRBJ2-1, with no clear D. This CDR3 spans 15 amino acids. Germline V lookup: CDR1 SGHRS, CDR2 YFSETQ. Trimming removed 0 bases from V and 4 bases from J, with 11 bases in between. CDR3 nucleotide sequence: TGCGCCAGCAGCTTGGGTGATACCCCTTACAATGAGCAGTTCTTC. As protein: CASSLGDTPYNEQFF.

This rearrangement joins TRBV7-2 to TRBJ2-2, with 11 bases that match TRBD2. The V and J ends lost 0 bases and 4 bases, in that order; junction bases with no gene match: 4. Germline V gives CDR1 SGHTA, CDR2 FQGNSA. This CDR3 has 17 amino acids. The CDR3 DNA sequence: TGTGCCAGCAGCTTAGCCGTGGGGACTAGCGGCACCGGGGAGCTGTTTTTT. This codes for CASSLAVGTSGTGELFF. The full variable domain, completed using reference TRBV7-2 and TRBJ2-2, is GAGVSQSPSNKVTEKGKDVELRCDPISGHTALYWYRQSLGQGLEFLIYFQGNSAPDKSGLPSDRFSAERTGGSVSTLTIQRTQQEDSAVYLCASSLAVGTSGTGELFFGEGSRLTVL.

The rearrangement uses TRBV5-6 and TRBJ2-3; D is unclear. The CDR3 extends over 14 amino acids. V gave up 1 base and J gave up 3 bases, with 9 bases separating them. The V gene's germline CDR1 is SGHDT and CDR2 YYEEEE. Here the CDR3 reads CASSLNIGTDTQYF. The CDR3 DNA is TGTGCCAGCAGCTTGAACATTGGTACAGATACGCAGTATTTT.

The V and J genes are TRBV6-1 and TRBJ2-4, with 8 bases matching TRBD2. Germline V gives CDR1 MNHNS, CDR2 SASEGT. The CDR3 is 15 amino acids. V was clipped by 6 bases and J by 9 bases; unmatched bases: 13. The chain's CDR3 is CASRVGLGKGGIQYF. The CDR3 DNA is TGTGCCAGCAGAGTGGGACTAGGAAAGGGCGGCATTCAGTACTTC.

The chain links TRBV20-1 to TRBJ1-2; 7 bases line up with TRBD1. V was clipped by 3 bases and J by 7 bases; unmatched bases: 14. The CDR3 has 15 amino acids. CDR1 is DFQATT, CDR2 SNEGSKA, per germline (reference sequence). The CDR3 is CSASQSDFPGGGYTF. For the CDR3, the DNA is TGCAGTGCTAGCCAATCGGACTTCCCAGGGGGTGGCTACACCTTC.

This clonotype is a singleton in its sample. The rearrangement joins TRBV9 to TRBJ1-2; D is unresolved. The germline V and J ends were trimmed by 0 bases and 8 bases, with 14 bases remaining between them. CDR3 length equals 14 residues. CDR1 is SGDLS, CDR2 YYNGEE, per germline. CDR3 sequence reads: CASSVEGLSGGYTF. CDR3 DNA sequence: TGTGCCAGCAGCGTAGAGGGCCTCAGCGGGGGCTACACCTTC.

The chain is built from TRBV2 and TRBJ2-7, with 8 bases aligning to TRBD1. This CDR3 is built from 14 residues. The germline V gene encodes CDR1 SNHLY and CDR2 FYNNEI. V was clipped by 4 bases and J by 6 bases; unmatched bases: 8. For the CDR3, the DNA is TGTGCCAGCAGTGTACAGGGGGAAGTCCTCGAGCAGTACTTC. It yields the protein CASSVQGEVLEQYF.

In this sample, this clonotype turned up once. The chain has TRBV7-2 and TRBJ1-1; TRBD1 aligns across 8 bases. This CDR3 contains 15 residues. The germline gives CDR1 SGHTA, CDR2 FQGNSA. After removal of 5 bases from V and 1 base from J, the junction contained 6 bases not matched to a gene. CDR3 loop: CASSRATGGNTEAFF. The CDR3 DNA reads as TGTGCCAGCAGCCGAGCAACAGGGGGGAACACTGAAGCTTTCTTT.

The V call is TRBV7-2, the J call TRBJ2-7; 7 bases are shared with TRBD1. The V gene's germline CDR1 is SGHTA and CDR2 FQGNSA. CDR3 length: 14 amino acids. V was clipped by 5 bases and J by 6 bases; unmatched bases: 10. CDR3 sequence: CASSKTGITFEQYF. CDR3 in DNA: TGTGCCAGCAGCAAGACAGGGATAACCTTCGAGCAGTACTTC.

This chain links TRBV18 with TRBJ2-7; no definite D call. Germline values: CDR1 KGHSH, CDR2 LQKENI. V was cut by 6 bases and J by 3 bases, with 6 bases left in between. The CDR3 consists of 11 residues. DNA of the CDR3: TGTGCCAGCTCTCCTGACTACGAGCAGTACTTC. This translates into CASSPDYEQYF.

This clonotype has more than one count but fewer than ten. This chain joins TRBV3-1 and TRBJ2-3; D uncertain. The CDR3 has 12 residues. Germline V lookup: CDR1 LGHDT, CDR2 YNNKEL (reference sequence). V lost 4 bases and J 0 bases, leaving 2 bases between the germline ends. The CDR3 DNA reads as TGTGCCAGCAGCCGTAGCACAGATACGCAGTATTTT. Protein product: CASSRSTDTQYF.

The rearrangement uses TRBV27 and TRBJ2-7, with D perhaps TRBD1 or TRBD2 (5 bases each). Trimming cost V 6 bases and J 3 bases, with 18 bases left between them. Germline loops: CDR1 MNHEY, CDR2 SMNVEV (reference sequence). This CDR3 comprises 15 residues. CDR3 coding DNA: TGTGCCAGCAGCCGGTTGGGGGATCGGAACTACGAGCAGTACTTC. Translating it yields CASSRLGDRNYEQYF.

The chain recombines TRBV28 with TRBJ2-5; no clear D gene. V was cut by 3 bases and J by 3 bases, with 5 bases left in between. This CDR3 contains 12 residues. CDR1 is MDHEN, CDR2 SYDVKM, per germline. CDR3 DNA sequence: TGTGCCAGCAGTTTTTGGGAAGAGACCCAGTACTTC. This codes for CASSFWEETQYF.

The rearrangement links TRBV27 to TRBJ1-6, with D tentatively TRBD1 (6 bases). V lost 5 bases and J 0 bases, leaving 17 bases between the germline ends. There are 18 residues in the CDR3. CDR1 MNHEY and CDR2 SMNVEV come from the germline V gene (reference sequence). CDR3 protein: CASSISFRGDSYNSPLHF. The CDR3 region has the DNA TGTGCCAGCAGTATTTCCTTTAGGGGGGACTCCTATAATTCACCCCTCCACTTT.

This chain joins TRBV6-2 or TRBV6-3 and TRBJ2-1; D tentatively reads TRBD1 or TRBD2 (8 bases each). The germline V gene encodes CDR1 MNHEY and CDR2 SVGEGT. The V end was cut by 7 bases, the J end by 8 bases, with 27 bases between. The length of the CDR3 is 17 residues. The CDR3 DNA follows: TGTGCCAGCACTGGACAGGGCCCTAGCGGGCCTGGGGATGAGCAGTTCTTC. Translating it yields CASTGQGPSGPGDEQFF.

As for this clonotype: At one end the junction does not follow the germline gene, possibly because of a read error. For the CDR3, the DNA is TGTGCCAGCGGTTTACAGGGAGGGGGAAGCACTGAAGCTTTCTTT. Protein: CASGLQGGGSTEAFF. The chain combines TRBV12-3 or TRBV12-4 with TRBJ1-1, with D possibly TRBD1 on 6 matching bases. This CDR3 region has 15 residues.

V and J are TRBV19 and TRBJ1-2, with 7 nucleotides matching TRBD1. V lost 3 bases and J lost 4; bases outside the gene matches: 14. Germline V lookup: CDR1 LNHDA, CDR2 SQIVND (reference sequence). The CDR3 loop spans 17 amino acids. Here the CDR3 reads CASSIGQVARHFYGYTF. DNA for the CDR3: TGTGCCAGTAGTATTGGACAGGTAGCTCGACACTTCTATGGCTACACCTTC.

The rearrangement links TRBV7-8 to TRBJ2-5; no reliable D call. The CDR3 spans 12 residues. V shed 5 bases and J shed 4 bases, with 8 bases lying between them. Looked up from germline, CDR1 is SGHVS and CDR2 is FQNEAQ. CDR3 region: CASSPNGETQYF. CDR3 DNA: TGTGCCAGCAGCCCAAATGGAGAGACCCAGTACTTC.

This chain links TRBV25-1 with TRBJ1-1; D is undetermined. The CDR3 contains 12 residues. V lost 3 bases to trimming and J lost 6 bases, with 8 bases between them. Germline V lookup: CDR1 MGHDK, CDR2 SYGVNS. DNA of the CDR3: TGTGCCAGCAGTGATGGTGGAGCTGAAGCTTTCTTT. It specifies CASSDGGAEAFF. The entire variable domain, with the rest obtained from reference TRBV25-1 and TRBJ1-1, is as follows: EADIYQTPRYLVIGTGKKITLECSQTMGHDKMYWYQQDPGMELHLIHYSYGVNSTEKGDLSSESTVSRIRTEHFPLTLESARPSHTSQYLCASSDGGAEAFFGQGTRLTVV.

The V and J genes are TRBV4-2 and TRBJ2-7; D gene unclear. CDR1 and CDR2 (germline): LGHNA, YNFKEQ. This CDR3 region has 13 residues. V was pared by 5 bases and J by 3 bases, with 11 bases between. CDR3 in amino acids: CASSYELSYEQYF. The CDR3, as DNA: TGTGCCAGCAGCTACGAGTTGAGCTACGAGCAGTACTTC.